This T cell receptor beta chain was sequenced in a study of T cell responses to AZD1222 COVID-19 vaccine (dated by TCRdb to about 2021). Regarding the study in general: A total of approximately 240 trial participants underwent TCR sequencing, of whom about 210 received two doses of AZD1222 and about 25 received two doses of the MenACWY control vaccine. Trial participants were enrolled by age into 18-55, 56-69 and 70-plus year subgroups, with roughly 150, 30 and 60 TCR-sequenced participants respectively.

For CDR1 and CDR2, the germline V gene (reference sequence) lists SEHNR and FQNEAQ. The CDR3 runs 17 amino acids, cysteine and phenylalanine included. CDR3 DNA is the only sequence kept; it has 51 bases, read in frame from the first base. V and J are trimmed by 5 bases and 4 bases, and the gene matches miss 10 bases of the junction. The CDR3 regions of human TCRbeta chains were analyzed by immunosequencing. As for how the authors treated the data: Repertoire TCRs were matched against a reference library of SARS-CoV-2-specific TCRs generated with the MIRA antigen-specificity platform. Breadth was defined as the fraction of unique TCRs that were SARS-CoV-2-associated. Depth was defined as the fraction of total T cells that were SARS-CoV-2-associated. Using the MIRA data, each spike-specific TCR was mapped to the spike region that the TCR reacts to and placed in a CD4 or CD8 class. Log10-transformed breadth and depth values were compared by one-way ANOVA with Sidak's multiple comparisons tests. The immuneACCESS repertoire file appears here via TCRdb, limited to in-frame rearrangements. These files lack a portion of the clones; in checked studies, under half of the deficit traces to unresolved V genes, and the cause of the others is not known. The V and J calls and clone size were taken over from that table, and D and trimming were inferred from the DNA. This sample lists more than 75,000 clones; roughly 80% were detected once. 1.3% of the sample goes to the ten largest clones.

According to the study, the label for this sample's time point signals: about 28 days (+/-7) after the second vaccine dose. AZD1222 recipients with second doses at about 4 weeks or about 12 weeks were pooled, because spike-specific TCR depth and breadth did not differ between schedules. Samples from vaccinated people were obtained from the UK trials COV001 and COV002, which included a single-blind randomized controlled phase 2/3 trial of AZD1222 (ChAdOx1 nCoV-19) in healthy adults. Trial participant PBMC samples were collected at day 0 and day 28 after the second dose for TCRbeta chain sequencing. General findings and caveats noted by the study authors: Reportedly, almost half of the unique spike-specific TCRs recognized epitopes lying outside the regions that are mutated in the B.1.351 and B.1.1.7 variants. The 56-69-year group was small, and its depth increase did not reach significance, likely because of low power. Conclusions about previously exposed vaccinees are limited, since just a handful of AZD1222 recipients were seropositive for SARS-CoV-2 at baseline. The vaccine-associated CD4 TCRs covered the entire spike protein, and the dominant responses fell in regions 160-218 and 743-854. After two AZD1222 doses, both the breadth and the depth of spike-specific TCRs were significantly higher than at day 0 and than in MenACWY recipients. Participants were mostly white British, with more females than males. The authors suggested clonal diversity may have been underestimated. Because no day 14 peak-response samples were available, the repertoires could be characterized only after the peak T cell response.

A remark on this clone: What antigen it recognizes has not been identified. There are no base qualities to consult, and no much larger clone falls within one base.

Rearrangement joined TRBV7-9 to TRBJ1-6; 8 middle bases align to TRBD1. This receptor was taken from an adult who received the AZD1222 COVID-19 vaccine. The material was peripheral blood, obtained 28 days after the second AZD1222 dose. The DNA reads as follows: TGTGCCAGCAGCCGTTCAGCAGGGGGCGCGTATAATTCACCCCTCCACTTT. This translates into CASSRSAGGAYNSPLHF.